The following is a T cell receptor beta chain sequence with its context. Looked up from germline, CDR1 is SEHNR and CDR2 is FQNEAQ (reference sequence). This CDR3 has 15 residues. After removal of 5 bases from V and 3 bases from J, the junction contained 9 bases not matched to a gene. The data were taken from a study of blood T cell repertoires in COVID-19. At the level of the study: COVID-19 samples collected from the United States, Italy and Spain covered acute and convalescent phases. T cells, B-cell-depleted T cells, or PBMCs provided the cDNA or gDNA that served as material.

As originally analysed: Reference gene primer amplification yielded estimated nucleated cell counts. The assay was immunoSEQ multiplex PCR, and TCRdb's table has in-frame clones only and misses some. Clonal size and the V and J genes are those of that table, whereas D and trimming came from the DNA. The table has approximately 190,000 clones, around four fifths seen once; the top ten hold approximately 5%. The V gene is TRBV7-9, the J gene TRBJ1-2; 7 bases are a match to TRBD1. What was sequenced was peripheral blood. This TCR was recovered from a woman aged 65 to 85 with active or convalescent COVID-19. CDR3 loop: CASSPSQGDYYGYTF. DNA of the CDR3: TGTGCCAGCAGCCCAAGTCAGGGGGATTACTATGGCTACACCTTC.